Sequencing of this T cell receptor beta chain was carried out in a study of blood T cell repertoires in COVID-19. The wider study: Whether acute or convalescent, the COVID-19 samples came from the United States, Italy and Spain. The analysed material was cDNA or gDNA that came from T cells, B-cell-depleted T cells, or PBMCs.

In the original processing: Amplification from reference gene primers served as the basis for estimated nucleated cell counts. Here immunoSEQ multiplex PCR was the method, and the copy in TCRdb shows in-frame clones only, minus some. For V, J and clone size, that table is used; D and trimming come from the DNA. The table has 98,000 or so clones, 80% to 90% seen once. The length of the CDR3 is 13 residues. Per the germline V gene, CDR1 is LNHDA and CDR2 is SQIVND (reference sequence). The trim removed 3 bases at V and 5 bases at J, leaving 3 bases unmatched. The rearrangement links TRBV19 to TRBJ1-2; 7 bases fit TRBD1. The sequenced sample consisted of peripheral blood. The sequence was collected from a man aged 45-65 years with acute or convalescent COVID-19. Here the CDR3 reads CASSMTGFYGYTF. The CDR3 region has the DNA TGTGCCAGTAGTATGACAGGGTTTTATGGCTACACCTTC.